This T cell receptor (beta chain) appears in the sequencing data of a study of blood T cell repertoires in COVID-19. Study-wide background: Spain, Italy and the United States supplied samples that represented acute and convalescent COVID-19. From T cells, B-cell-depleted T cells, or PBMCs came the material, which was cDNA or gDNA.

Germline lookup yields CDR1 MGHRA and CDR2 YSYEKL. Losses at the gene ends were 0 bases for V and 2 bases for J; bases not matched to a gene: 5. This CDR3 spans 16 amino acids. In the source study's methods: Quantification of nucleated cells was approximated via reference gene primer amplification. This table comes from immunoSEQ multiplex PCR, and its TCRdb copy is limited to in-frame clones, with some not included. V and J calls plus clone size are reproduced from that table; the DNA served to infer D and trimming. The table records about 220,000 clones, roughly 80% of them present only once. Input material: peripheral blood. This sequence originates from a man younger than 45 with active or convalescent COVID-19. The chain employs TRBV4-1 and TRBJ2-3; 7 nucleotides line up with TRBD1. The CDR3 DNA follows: TGCGCCAGCAGCCAAGACCTCCAGGGGGTCACAGATACGCAGTATTTT. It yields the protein CASSQDLQGVTDTQYF.